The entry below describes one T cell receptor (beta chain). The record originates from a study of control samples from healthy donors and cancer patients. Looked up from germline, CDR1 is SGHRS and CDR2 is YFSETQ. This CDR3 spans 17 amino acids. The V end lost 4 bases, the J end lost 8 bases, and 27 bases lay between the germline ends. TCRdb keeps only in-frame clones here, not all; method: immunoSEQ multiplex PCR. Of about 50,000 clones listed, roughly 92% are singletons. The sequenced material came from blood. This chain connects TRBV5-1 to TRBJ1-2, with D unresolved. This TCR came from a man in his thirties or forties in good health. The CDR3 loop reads CASSPGVATGPMQGYTF. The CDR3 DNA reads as TGCGCCAGCAGCCCTGGGGTGGCAACCGGCCCGATGCAGGGCTACACCTTC.